The 2 T cell receptor beta chains below all came from one sample that was sequenced in a study of cytomegalovirus exposure and HLA in healthy donors. The PCR had 60 Vbeta and 13 Jbeta primers. The assay was immunoSEQ multiplex PCR, and TCRdb's table has in-frame clones only and misses some. This sample's table has around 190,000 clones. What was sequenced was PBMCs. The receptors were sampled from a woman aged 25-40 years in good health and CMV-seropositive.

A word on this clone: Other DNA sequences in this specimen translate into the identical CDR3. This chain connects TRBV27 to TRBJ1-5, with D possibly matching TRBD1 (6 bases). The CDR3 is 14 residues long. CDR1 MNHEY and CDR2 SMNVEV come from the germline V gene (reference sequence). Trimming left V 5 bases short and J 2 bases short, with 10 bases between. Here the CDR3 reads CASSLRQGNQPQHF. The DNA of the CDR3 is TGTGCCAGCAGTCTAAGACAGGGCAATCAGCCCCAGCATTTT.

The V call is TRBV4-3, the J call TRBJ2-1; the D gene is possibly TRBD1 (6 bases). Germline loops: CDR1 LGHNA, CDR2 YSLEER. The V end lost 0 bases, the J end lost 3 bases, and 15 bases lay between the germline ends. The CDR3 length is 17 residues. CDR3 in DNA: TGCGCCAGCAGCCAAGAGAAGACACAGGGAGTCTACAATGAGCAGTTCTTC. Translated: CASSQEKTQGVYNEQFF.